Below, 15 T cell receptor beta chains from the same sample are listed, as sequenced in a study of shared clonotypes between healthy human individuals. Clones were sequenced by immunoSEQ multiplex PCR, and TCRdb holds only the in-frame ones, with some missing. Seen here are about 2.5 million clones, 80% to 95% observed once, and the top ten hold about 0.36%. Sequenced: naive CD4+ T cells from PBMCs. Subset indicated: CD45RA+ positively selected. The receptors shown here come from a young man in good health. Some clones in this sample may be carry-over from other donors' samples.

The chain recombines TRBV5-1 with TRBJ2-5, with 16 bases lining up with TRBD2. Germline V gene sequence: CDR1 SGHRS, CDR2 YFSETQ. Germline trimming cut 0 bases from V and 5 bases from J; bases unmatched to any gene: 10. This CDR3 spans 19 amino acids. The CDR3 here is CASSLAGTSGRASQETQYF. Here the CDR3 DNA reads TGCGCCAGCAGCTTGGCCGGGACTAGCGGGAGGGCCAGTCAGGAGACCCAGTACTTC.

The chain recombines TRBV4-2 with TRBJ2-6; D is unresolved. CDR3 length: 17 amino acids. CDR1 is LGHNA, CDR2 YNFKEQ, per germline. Trimming shortened V by 8 bases and J by 0 bases, and 17 bases separated the two germline ends. The chain's CDR3 is CASCVIDLSSGANVLTF. Here the CDR3 DNA reads TGTGCCAGCTGTGTTATAGACCTAAGCTCTGGGGCCAACGTCCTGACTTTC.

V gene TRBV30 combines with J gene TRBJ2-7; possibly TRBD2 for D (5 bases). This CDR3 has 13 residues. Germline values: CDR1 GTSNPN, CDR2 SVGIG (reference sequence). V lost 4 bases and J 2 bases, leaving 12 bases between the germline ends. CDR3 in DNA: TGTGCCTGGACTCGGGAAAAAACCTACGAGCAGTACTTC. This translates into CAWTREKTYEQYF.

The chain couples TRBV28 to TRBJ2-7; no firm D call. Germline CDR1 is MDHEN and CDR2 is SYDVKM. V lost 2 bases, J lost 2 bases, and 10 bases lay in between. The CDR3 runs to 14 residues. The CDR3, as DNA: TGTGCCAGCAGTTTAAACAGTATCCCCTACGAGCAGTACTTC. Translating it yields CASSLNSIPYEQYF.

This chain links TRBV19 with TRBJ2-1; 14 bases align to TRBD2. CDR3 size: 16 residues. V shed 7 bases and J 8 bases; nucleotides not matched to a gene: 10. Germline V gene sequence: CDR1 LNHDA, CDR2 SQIVND (reference sequence). CDR3: CASNLPGTSGSDEQFF. In nucleotides, the CDR3 is TGTGCCAGTAACTTACCGGGGACTAGCGGGAGTGATGAGCAGTTCTTC.

The J gene is TRBJ1-1, the V gene TRBV19, with TRBD1 matching 8 bases. V lost 6 bases, J lost 1 base, and 10 bases stayed unmatched. This CDR3 comprises 16 residues. CDR1 LNHDA and CDR2 SQIVND come from the germline V gene (reference sequence). CDR3 loop: CASRPGQGDTNTEAFF. The CDR3 nucleotides read TGTGCCAGTAGGCCTGGACAGGGTGATACGAACACTGAAGCTTTCTTT.

The V and J genes are TRBV6-1 and TRBJ2-3; D perhaps matches TRBD1 (5 bases). The CDR3 has 15 residues. The germline V gene has CDR1 MNHNS and CDR2 SASEGT. V lost 6 bases to trimming and J lost 1 base, with 14 bases between them. The CDR3 spells CASSTMGRGTDTQYF. The CDR3 region has the DNA TGTGCCAGCAGCACTATGGGCAGGGGCACAGATACGCAGTATTTT.

The chain recombines TRBV23-1 with TRBJ2-1; no clear D gene. TRBV23-1 counts as an open reading frame of uncertain function. V lost 0 bases and J lost 14, with 17 bases in between. The CDR3 length is 14 residues. The CDR3 sequence is CASSQSSPPLGEFF. DNA for the CDR3: TGCGCCAGCAGTCAATCGTCCCCGCCCCTAGGAGAGTTCTTC.

This sequence joins TRBV5-1 and TRBJ2-7; D possibly matches TRBD1 or TRBD2 (5 bases each). This CDR3 spans 15 amino acids. Germline assignment: CDR1 SGHRS and CDR2 YFSETQ. With 1 base removed from V and 6 bases from J, the gap between germline ends came to 17 bases. The CDR3, as DNA: TGCGCCAGCAGCTTGTGGTCCGGATCGAGGGGCGAGCAGTACTTC. Amino acids: CASSLWSGSRGEQYF.

This chain links TRBV11-2 with TRBJ2-3; maybe TRBD2 (5 bases). This CDR3 is built from 18 residues. Looked up from germline, CDR1 is SGHAT and CDR2 is FQNNGV. Trimming removed 3 bases from V and 4 bases from J, with 23 bases in between. The chain's CDR3 is CASSFQLGSGRISDTQYF. The CDR3 bases are TGTGCCAGCAGCTTCCAATTAGGGAGCGGAAGGATATCAGATACGCAGTATTTT.

This chain uses TRBV5-1 with TRBJ1-2, with TRBD1 identical over 7 bases. There are 16 residues in the CDR3. Germline V gives CDR1 SGHRS, CDR2 YFSETQ. V shed 5 bases, J shed 8 bases, and the junction held 18 bases outside the gene matches. The CDR3 DNA sequence: TGCGCCAGCAGACTCATGATAACAGGGGCCGGTGAGGGCTACACCTTC. The encoded protein is CASRLMITGAGEGYTF.

This chain uses TRBV27 with TRBJ1-2, with D possibly TRBD1 on 5 matching bases. Germline CDR1 reads MNHEY; CDR2 reads SMNVEV (reference sequence). The CDR3 loop spans 16 amino acids. The V end lost 0 bases, the J end lost 5 bases, and 16 bases lay between the germline ends. CDR3 in DNA: TGTGCCAGCAGTTTATCTAGGACACCCTTAAGATATGGCTACACCTTC. This codes for CASSLSRTPLRYGYTF.

The chain employs TRBV28 and TRBJ1-4; 8 bases align to TRBD1. The V gene end was trimmed by 4 bases and the J gene end by 0 bases; junction bases not matched to a gene: 7. CDR3 length: 17 residues. Germline V gene data show CDR1 as MDHEN and CDR2 as SYDVKM. The CDR3 here is CASSSPGGNPTNEKLFF. CDR3 bases: TGTGCCAGCAGTTCACCAGGGGGCAATCCAACTAATGAAAAACTGTTTTTT.

The chain couples TRBV4-2 to TRBJ1-1, with unresolved D. Germline V lookup: CDR1 LGHNA, CDR2 YNFKEQ. The CDR3 extends over 16 amino acids. V was cut by 4 bases and J by 3 bases, with 18 bases left in between. The chain's CDR3 is CASSLSRRGGDTEAFF. CDR3 bases: TGTGCCAGCAGCCTCTCCCGGCGGGGTGGGGACACTGAAGCTTTCTTT.

The chain joins TRBV4-1 to TRBJ1-5; no reliable D call. The germline V gene encodes CDR1 MGHRA and CDR2 YSYEKL. The CDR3 covers 13 residues. The V and J ends lost 1 base and 4 bases respectively, with 5 bases between them. The CDR3 here is CASSQVLNQPQHF. CDR3 DNA: TGCGCCAGCAGCCAAGTATTGAATCAGCCCCAGCATTTT.